These 13 T cell receptor beta chains came from one sample sequenced in a study of blood T cell repertoires in COVID-19. TCRdb keeps only in-frame clones here, not all; method: immunoSEQ multiplex PCR. The sample consists of around 98,000 clones, roughly 82% of them appearing once. Sequenced sample: peripheral blood. Receptors originate from a man aged 70-80 years with active or convalescent COVID-19.

This rearrangement joins TRBV24-1 to TRBJ2-2; tentative D call: TRBD2 (5 bases). The V end lost 8 bases, the J end lost 3 bases, and 12 bases lay between the germline ends. Germline V lookup: CDR1 KGHDR, CDR2 SFDVKD. The CDR3 loop spans 14 amino acids. DNA of the CDR3: TGTGCCACCAACTCTGGGCGGGACACCGGGGAGCTGTTTTTT. Residues: CATNSGRDTGELFF.

The genes are TRBV6-4 and TRBJ2-3; possible D gene TRBD2, 6 bases. Germline assignment: CDR1 MRHNA and CDR2 SNTAGT. CDR3 size: 15 residues. V lost 7 bases and J lost 2, with 16 bases in between. For the CDR3, the DNA is TGTGCCAGCACACCGGCTGGGGACTCCACAGATACGCAGTATTTT. As protein: CASTPAGDSTDTQYF.

This chain joins TRBV7-2 and TRBJ1-1; 8 bases map to TRBD1. The junction had 5 bases not matched to a gene; V was cut back by 5 bases and J by 3 bases. The CDR3 loop spans 14 amino acids. Germline CDR1 and CDR2: SGHTA and FQGNSA. CDR3 loop: CASSTQGGYTEAFF. The CDR3 bases are TGTGCCAGCAGCACACAGGGGGGATACACTGAAGCTTTCTTT.

The rearrangement links TRBV5-1 to TRBJ1-6; possible D gene TRBD1, 6 bases. Germline values: CDR1 SGHRS, CDR2 YFSETQ. CDR3 length: 16 amino acids. Trimming took off 5 bases at V and 6 bases at J, with 18 bases between the two ends. The CDR3 sequence: CASRNTGRGGNSPLHF. CDR3 DNA: TGCGCCAGCAGAAACACAGGGCGTGGGGGTAATTCACCCCTCCACTTT.

The CDR3 DNA follows: TGTGCCAGCAGCTTAGGGCGGGGGGGTAACTCACCCCTCCACTTT. Amino acid sequence: CASSLGRGGNSPLHF. This chain connects TRBV7-2 to TRBJ1-6; D is possibly TRBD1 (5 bases). The germline V gene has CDR1 SGHTA and CDR2 FQGNSA. The CDR3 contains 15 residues. Trimming pared 1 base from V and 10 bases from J, leaving 14 bases between. Drawing the rest from reference TRBV7-2 and TRBJ1-6, the complete variable domain is GAGVSQSPSNKVTEKGKDVELRCDPISGHTALYWYRQSLGQGLEFLIYFQGNSAPDKSGLPSDRFSAERTGGSVSTLTIQRTQQEDSAVYLCASSLGRGGNSPLHFGNGTRLTVT.

The rearrangement uses TRBV28 and TRBJ1-1; weak D call: TRBD1 (5 bases). CDR3 length equals 13 residues. CDR1 and CDR2 (germline): MDHEN, SYDVKM. V was trimmed by 2 bases and J by 3 bases, leaving 7 bases between them. In DNA form, the CDR3 reads TGTGCCAGCAGTTTACCCAGGGACACTGAAGCTTTCTTT. Translation gives CASSLPRDTEAFF.

This chain joins TRBV23-1 and TRBJ1-2; D gene unclear. TRBV23-1 is an open reading frame whose function is uncertain. The CDR3 is 15 amino acids. Trimming removed 1 base at V and 4 bases at J, with 13 bases between. CDR3 in DNA: TGCGCCAGCAGTCAATTCGGCGGGGAGTGCTATGGCTACACCTTC. The encoded protein is CASSQFGGECYGYTF.

CDR3 nucleotides: TGTGCCAGCAGAGGACAGGTCCGCGAGCAGTACTTC. It codes for CASRGQVREQYF. The J gene is TRBJ2-7, the V gene TRBV12-3 or TRBV12-4; 7 bases match TRBD1. J was trimmed by 6 bases and V by 6 bases; bases with no gene match: 5. The CDR3 is 12 amino acids.

The V gene is TRBV30, the J gene TRBJ1-5, with 8 bases identical to TRBD1. V shed 3 bases, J shed 4 bases, and the junction held 5 bases outside the gene matches. This CDR3 spans 14 amino acids. Germline V gene data show CDR1 as GTSNPN and CDR2 as SVGIG (reference sequence). The CDR3 protein is CAWSAGQVNQPQHF. In DNA form, the CDR3 reads TGTGCCTGGAGCGCGGGACAGGTAAATCAGCCCCAGCATTTT.

The chain combines TRBV9 with TRBJ1-1, with D unclear. The CDR3 loop spans 14 amino acids. V lost 0 bases and J 4 bases, leaving 10 bases between the germline ends. The germline CDR1 and CDR2 sequences are SGDLS and YYNGEE. This CDR3 reads CASSVGTPGTEAFF. The DNA of the CDR3 is TGTGCCAGCAGCGTAGGCACGCCCGGCACTGAAGCTTTCTTT.

V is TRBV12-3 or TRBV12-4 and J is TRBJ1-5; 7 positions agree with TRBD1. CDR3 length: 13 residues. V was pared by 8 bases and J by 4 bases, with 5 bases of the junction left unmatched. CDR3 nucleotide sequence: TGTGCCAGCTCCCGGGACAGAAATCAGCCCCAGCATTTT. Protein: CASSRDRNQPQHF.

The chain employs TRBV2 and TRBJ2-5; 14 bases map to TRBD2. Unmatched junction bases numbered 0, after V lost 4 bases and J lost 2 bases. Germline CDR1 is SNHLY and CDR2 is FYNNEI. The CDR3 is 15 residues long. The CDR3 sequence: CASSGLAGGQETQYF. DNA of the CDR3: TGTGCCAGCAGTGGACTAGCGGGGGGGCAAGAGACCCAGTACTTC.

This chain links TRBV3-1 (or the pseudogene TRBV3-2) with TRBJ1-5; D perhaps matches TRBD1 (6 bases). V was cut by 4 bases and J by 9 bases, with 13 bases left in between. Germline V gene data show CDR1 as LGHDT and CDR2 as YNNKEL (reference sequence). The CDR3 consists of 13 residues. CDR3 region: CASSPSGVGPQHF. CDR3 nucleotide sequence: TGTGCCAGCAGCCCCTCAGGGGTAGGGCCCCAGCATTTT.